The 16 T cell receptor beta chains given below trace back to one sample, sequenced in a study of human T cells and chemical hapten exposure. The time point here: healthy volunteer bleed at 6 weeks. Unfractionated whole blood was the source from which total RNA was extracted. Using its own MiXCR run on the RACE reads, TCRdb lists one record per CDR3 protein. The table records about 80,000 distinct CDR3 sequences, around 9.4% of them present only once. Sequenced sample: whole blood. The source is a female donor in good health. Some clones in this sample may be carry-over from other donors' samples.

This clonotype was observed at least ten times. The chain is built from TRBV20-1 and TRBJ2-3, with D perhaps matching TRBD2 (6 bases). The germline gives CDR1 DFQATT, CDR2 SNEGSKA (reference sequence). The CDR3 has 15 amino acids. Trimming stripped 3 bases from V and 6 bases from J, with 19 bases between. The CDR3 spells CSASFGTSLPDTQYF. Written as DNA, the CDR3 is TGCAGTGCTAGTTTCGGAACTAGCTTGCCGGATACGCAGTATTTT.

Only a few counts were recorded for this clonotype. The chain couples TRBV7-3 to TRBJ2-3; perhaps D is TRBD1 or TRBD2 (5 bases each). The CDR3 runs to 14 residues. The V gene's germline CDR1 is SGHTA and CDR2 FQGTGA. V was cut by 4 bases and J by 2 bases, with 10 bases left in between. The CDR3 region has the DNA TGTGCCAGCAGCTCGGGGACCAACACAGATACGCAGTATTTT. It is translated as CASSSGTNTDTQYF.

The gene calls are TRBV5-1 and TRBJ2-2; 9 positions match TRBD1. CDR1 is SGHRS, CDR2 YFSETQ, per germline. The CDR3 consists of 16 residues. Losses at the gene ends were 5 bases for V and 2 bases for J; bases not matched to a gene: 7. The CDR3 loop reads CASRDRTGDNTGELFF. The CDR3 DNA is TGCGCCAGCAGAGACCGGACAGGGGATAACACCGGGGAGCTGTTTTTT.

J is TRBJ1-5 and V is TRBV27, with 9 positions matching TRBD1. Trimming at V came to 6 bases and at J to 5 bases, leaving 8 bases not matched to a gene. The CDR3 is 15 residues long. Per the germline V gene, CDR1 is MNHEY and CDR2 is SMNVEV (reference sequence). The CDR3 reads CASRPKGQGHQPQHF. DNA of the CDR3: TGTGCCAGCAGACCTAAGGGACAGGGACATCAGCCCCAGCATTTT.

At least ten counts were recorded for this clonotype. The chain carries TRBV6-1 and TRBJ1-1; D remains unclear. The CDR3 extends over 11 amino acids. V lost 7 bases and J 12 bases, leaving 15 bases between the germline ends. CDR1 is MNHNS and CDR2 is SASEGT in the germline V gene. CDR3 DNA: TGTGCCAGCATGCGGGGTCTAGGATCTTTCTTT. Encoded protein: CASMRGLGSFF.

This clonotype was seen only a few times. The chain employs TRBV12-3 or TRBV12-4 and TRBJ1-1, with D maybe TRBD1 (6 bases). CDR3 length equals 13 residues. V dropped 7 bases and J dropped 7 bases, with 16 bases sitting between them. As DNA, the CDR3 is TGTGCCAGCAACCGAAGAGGGGGAATTGAAGCTTTCTTT. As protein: CASNRRGGIEAFF.

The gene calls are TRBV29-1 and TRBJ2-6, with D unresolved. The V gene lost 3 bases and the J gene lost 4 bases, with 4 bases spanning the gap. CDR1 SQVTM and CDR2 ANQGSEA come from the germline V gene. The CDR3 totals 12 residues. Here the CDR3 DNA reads TGCAGCGTTGACCCGGGGGCCAACGTCCTGACTTTC. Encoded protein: CSVDPGANVLTF.

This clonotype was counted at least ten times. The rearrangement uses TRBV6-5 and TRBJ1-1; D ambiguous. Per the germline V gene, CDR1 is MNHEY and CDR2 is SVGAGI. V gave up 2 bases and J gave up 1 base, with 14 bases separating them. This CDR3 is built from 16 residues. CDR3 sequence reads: CASSYDPYGPNTEAFF. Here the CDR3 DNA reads TGTGCCAGCAGTTACGATCCCTACGGACCGAACACTGAAGCTTTCTTT.

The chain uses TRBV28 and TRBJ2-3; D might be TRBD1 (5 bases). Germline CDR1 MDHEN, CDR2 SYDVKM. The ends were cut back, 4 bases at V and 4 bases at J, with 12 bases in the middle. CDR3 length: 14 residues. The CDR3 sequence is CASSWSRVADTQYF. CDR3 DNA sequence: TGTGCCAGCAGTTGGTCCAGGGTCGCAGATACGCAGTATTTT.

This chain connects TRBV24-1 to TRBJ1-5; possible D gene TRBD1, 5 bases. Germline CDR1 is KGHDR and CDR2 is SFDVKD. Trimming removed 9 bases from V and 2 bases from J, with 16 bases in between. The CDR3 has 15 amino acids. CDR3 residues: CATGDSGRCNQPQHF. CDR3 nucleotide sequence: TGTGCCACCGGCGACTCGGGACGGTGCAATCAGCCCCAGCATTTT.

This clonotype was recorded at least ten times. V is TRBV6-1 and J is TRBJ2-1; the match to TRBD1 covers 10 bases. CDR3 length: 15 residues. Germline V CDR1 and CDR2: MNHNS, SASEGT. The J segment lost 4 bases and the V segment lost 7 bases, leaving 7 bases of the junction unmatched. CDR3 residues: CASTAGQGEYNEQFF. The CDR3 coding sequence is TGTGCCAGCACGGCCGGACAGGGGGAATACAATGAGCAGTTCTTC.

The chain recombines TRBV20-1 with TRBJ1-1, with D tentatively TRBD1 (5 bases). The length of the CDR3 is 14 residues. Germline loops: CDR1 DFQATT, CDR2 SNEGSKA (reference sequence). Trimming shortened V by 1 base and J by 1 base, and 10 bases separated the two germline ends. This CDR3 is CSARGQTPNTEAFF. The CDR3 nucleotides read TGCAGTGCTAGAGGACAGACCCCGAACACTGAAGCTTTCTTT.

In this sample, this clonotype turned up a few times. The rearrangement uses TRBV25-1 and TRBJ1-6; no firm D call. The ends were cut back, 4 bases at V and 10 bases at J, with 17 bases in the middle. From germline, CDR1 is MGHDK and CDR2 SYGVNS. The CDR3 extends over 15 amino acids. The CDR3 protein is CASSVNRRVGSPLHF. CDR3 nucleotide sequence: TGTGCCAGCAGTGTGAATAGGAGGGTCGGGTCACCCCTCCACTTT. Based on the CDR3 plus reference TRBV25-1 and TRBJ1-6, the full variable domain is EADIYQTPRYLVIGTGKKITLECSQTMGHDKMYWYQQDPGMELHLIHYSYGVNSTEKGDLSSESTVSRIRTEHFPLTLESARPSHTSQYLCASSVNRRVGSPLHFGNGTRLTVT.

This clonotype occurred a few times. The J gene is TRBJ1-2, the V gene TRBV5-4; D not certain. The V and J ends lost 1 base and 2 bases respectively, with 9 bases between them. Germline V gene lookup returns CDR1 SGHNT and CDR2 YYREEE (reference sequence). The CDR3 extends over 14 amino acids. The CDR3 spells CASSLTGLNYGYTF. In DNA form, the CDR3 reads TGTGCCAGCAGCTTGACGGGATTAAACTATGGCTACACCTTC.

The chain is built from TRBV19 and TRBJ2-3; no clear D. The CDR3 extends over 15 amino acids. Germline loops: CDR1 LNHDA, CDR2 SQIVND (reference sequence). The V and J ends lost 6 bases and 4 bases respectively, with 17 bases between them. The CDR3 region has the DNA TGTGCCAGTAGACCCTTCCCAGCAGCCGCAGATACGCAGTATTTT. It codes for CASRPFPAAADTQYF.

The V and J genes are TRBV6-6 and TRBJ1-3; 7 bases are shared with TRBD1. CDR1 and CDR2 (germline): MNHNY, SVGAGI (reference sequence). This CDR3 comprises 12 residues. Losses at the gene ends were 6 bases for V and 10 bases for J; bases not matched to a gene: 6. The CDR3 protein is CASSRLQGTIYF. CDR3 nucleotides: TGTGCCAGCAGCCGTTTACAGGGGACCATATATTTT.